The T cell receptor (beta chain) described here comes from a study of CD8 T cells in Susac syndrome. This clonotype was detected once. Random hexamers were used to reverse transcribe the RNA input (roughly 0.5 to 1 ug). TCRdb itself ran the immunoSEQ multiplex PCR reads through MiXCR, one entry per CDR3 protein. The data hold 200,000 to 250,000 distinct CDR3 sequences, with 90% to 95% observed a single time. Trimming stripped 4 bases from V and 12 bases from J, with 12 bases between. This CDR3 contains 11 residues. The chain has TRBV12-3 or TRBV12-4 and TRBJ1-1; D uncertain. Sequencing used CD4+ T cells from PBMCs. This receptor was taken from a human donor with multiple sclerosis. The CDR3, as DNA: TGTGCCAGCAGTTATGAAGGAGGCACTTTCTTT. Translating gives CASSYEGGTFF.